This T cell receptor (beta chain) was profiled in a study of T-cell reconstitution after alpha-beta-depleted transplantation in children. Study-level points and caveats: Recipient T cells and thymic progenitors that survived gave rise to the high TCRbeta diversity observed at day 60 in some patients. Newly generated T cells supplied most T-cell counts and diversity one year post-transplant. Expanded clones from the graft, numbering several hundred, reportedly supplied alpha-beta T cells about two months after transplant.

For TCRbeta, the library was prepared with unique molecular identifiers. Using its own MiXCR run on the PCR reads, TCRdb lists one record per CDR3 protein. This table holds 550,000 to 800,000 distinct CDR3 sequences, around 13% found once. The table lists this clonotype with many counts. No antigen is known for it. The CDR3 is 13 amino acids. The trim removed 4 bases at V and 9 bases at J, leaving 8 bases unmatched. Germline V lookup: CDR1 LNHDA, CDR2 SQIVND (reference sequence). This specimen consisted of PBMCs, obtained before TCRalphabeta/CD19-depleted stem cell transplant. The receptor comes from a girl aged 2-10 years with congenital amegakaryocytic thrombocytopenia, due to receive a stem cell transplant. J is TRBJ2-7 and V is TRBV19; 8 bases agree with TRBD1. Here the CDR3 reads CASSNRQGLLQYF. DNA for the CDR3: TGTGCCAGTAGTAATCGACAGGGGTTGCTGCAGTACTTC.